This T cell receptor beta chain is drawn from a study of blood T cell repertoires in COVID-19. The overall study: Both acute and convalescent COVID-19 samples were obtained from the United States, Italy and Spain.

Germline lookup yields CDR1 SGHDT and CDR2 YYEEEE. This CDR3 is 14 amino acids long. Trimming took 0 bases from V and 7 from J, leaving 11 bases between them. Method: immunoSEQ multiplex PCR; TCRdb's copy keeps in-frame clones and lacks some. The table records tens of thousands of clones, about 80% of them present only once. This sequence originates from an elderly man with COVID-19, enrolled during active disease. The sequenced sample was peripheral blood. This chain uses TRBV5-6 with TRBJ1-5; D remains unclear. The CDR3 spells CASSLGLSRQPQHF. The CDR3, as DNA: TGTGCCAGCAGCTTGGGTCTCTCACGGCAGCCCCAGCATTTT.